This T cell receptor (beta chain) stems from a study of neurological immune-mediated disorders. At the level of the study: Multiple sclerosis patients (n ≈ 35) included around 30 with relapsing-remitting and 3 with secondary progressive disease. Findings of the study overall: The greatest TCR clonal expansion appeared in HTLV-1-associated myelopathy and the smallest, falling below healthy controls, in multiple sclerosis.

A total of 2 million PBMCs stored at -80 degrees C provided the unsorted libraries. The sample holds many counts of this clonotype. The antigen is unknown. Synthesis of cDNA was performed by 5'RACE using 10-nucleotide random UMIs. TCRdb independently ran MiXCR on the 5' RACE reads; one entry per CDR3 protein. The sample shows about 71,000 distinct CDR3 sequences, 3.5% to 5.5% of them seen only once. The clonotype comes from a man aged 25 to 40 with multiple sclerosis. The sample comprised PBMCs.

The CDR3 reads CASSLKYYGYTF. DNA of the CDR3: TGTGCCAGCAGTTTAAAGTACTATGGCTACACCTTC. The chain is built from TRBV12-3 or TRBV12-4 and TRBJ1-2; D remains ambiguous. The CDR3 loop spans 12 amino acids. Trimming took 2 bases from V and 3 from J, leaving 4 bases between them.